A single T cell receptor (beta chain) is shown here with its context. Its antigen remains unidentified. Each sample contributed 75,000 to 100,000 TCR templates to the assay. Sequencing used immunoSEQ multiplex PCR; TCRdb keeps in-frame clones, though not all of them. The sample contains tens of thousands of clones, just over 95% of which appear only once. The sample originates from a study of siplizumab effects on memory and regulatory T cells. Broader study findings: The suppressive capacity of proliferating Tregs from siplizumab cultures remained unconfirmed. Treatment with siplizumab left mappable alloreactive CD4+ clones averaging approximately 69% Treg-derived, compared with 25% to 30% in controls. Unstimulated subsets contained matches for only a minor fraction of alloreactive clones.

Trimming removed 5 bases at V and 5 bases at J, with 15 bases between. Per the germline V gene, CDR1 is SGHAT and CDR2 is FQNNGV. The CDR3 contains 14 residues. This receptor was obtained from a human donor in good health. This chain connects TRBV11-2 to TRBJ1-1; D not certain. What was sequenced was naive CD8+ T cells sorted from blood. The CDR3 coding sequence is TGTGCCAGCAGCCCTTTTGAGTCTGGTACTGAAGCTTTCTTT. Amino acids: CASSPFESGTEAFF.